The present T cell receptor beta chain was sequenced within a study of blood T cells in healthy people across ages. Germline V gene sequence: CDR1 MNHNS, CDR2 SASEGT. The V end lost 9 bases, the J end lost 7 bases, and 28 bases lay between the germline ends. This CDR3 has 18 amino acids. This clonotype was detected only a few times. Together with a sample-barcoded 5' primer, a J-beta primer mix was included in a second PCR lasting 7 to 11 cycles. TCRdb ran MiXCR on the 5' RACE reads and lists one entry per CDR3 protein. The sample shows fewer than 2 million distinct CDR3 sequences, roughly two fifths of them seen only once.

The sequenced material came from blood. V and J are TRBV6-1 and TRBJ1-6; D is unresolved. The clonotype originates from a human donor in good health. The chain's CDR3 is CARFTVFGSAHWNSPLHF. The CDR3, as DNA: TGTGCCAGATTCACCGTATTCGGCTCAGCGCACTGGAATTCACCCCTCCACTTT.